These 22 T cell receptor beta chains were sequenced from one sample in a study of shared T cell receptors in the human thymus. This table comes from immunoSEQ multiplex PCR, and its TCRdb copy is limited to in-frame clones, with some not included. The sample includes about 730,000 clones, approximately 83% of them seen just once. The data were also submitted as part of a second study, on human thymus T cells.

Sequenced input: thymocytes. These receptor sequences come from a girl under three years old with a congenital heart defect.

In the case of this clone: At one of its ends the junction is not consistent with the germline gene, which may arise from a read error. V gene TRBV29-1 combines with J gene TRBJ1-3; D gene unclear. This CDR3 region has 13 residues. Germline assignment: CDR1 SQVTM and CDR2 ANQGSEA. The chain's CDR3 is CSVRKDYGSTIYF. DNA of the CDR3: TGCAGCGTTAGAAAGGACTATGGAAGCACCATATATTTT.

The chain links TRBV7-3 to TRBJ2-3, with TRBD2 matching over 13 bases. V shed 4 bases and J 0 bases; nucleotides not matched to a gene: 16. This CDR3 comprises 21 residues. Per germline, CDR1 SGHTA and CDR2 FQGTGA. The CDR3 loop reads CASSSTPTSGGNSPSTDTQYF. The DNA of the CDR3 is TGTGCCAGCAGCTCCACGCCGACTAGCGGGGGGAATTCTCCTAGCACAGATACGCAGTATTTT. Using reference TRBV7-3 and TRBJ2-3 for the parts outside the CDR3, the full variable domain is GAGVSQTPSNKVTEKGKYVELRCDPISGHTALYWYRQSLGQGPEFLIYFQGTGAADDSGLPNDRFFAVRPEGSVSTLKIQRTERGDSAVYLCASSSTPTSGGNSPSTDTQYFGPGTRLTVL.

The chain is built from TRBV11-2 and TRBJ1-6; possible D gene TRBD1, 5 bases. With 1 base removed from V and 7 bases from J, the gap between germline ends came to 17 bases. The CDR3 totals 17 residues. Germline CDR1 SGHAT, CDR2 FQNNGV. CDR3 protein: CASSLGVGGIHNSPLHF. The CDR3 DNA is TGTGCCAGCAGCTTAGGCGTCGGGGGTATCCACAATTCACCCCTCCACTTT.

The J gene is TRBJ2-4, the V gene TRBV7-9; 7 nucleotides align to TRBD2. After removal of 5 bases from V and 5 bases from J, the junction contained 15 bases not matched to a gene. Per the germline V gene, CDR1 is SEHNR and CDR2 is FQNEAQ (reference sequence). The CDR3 loop spans 17 amino acids. The CDR3 DNA sequence: TGTGCCAGCAGCCACGGGGGGAACCAGGGCCCCGAAAACATTCAGTACTTC. Its translation: CASSHGGNQGPENIQYF.

This clone was detected a few times. The chain is built from TRBV4-3 and TRBJ1-3, with a possible D match to TRBD1 (6 bases). This CDR3 spans 21 amino acids. Between the trimmed V and J ends, which lost 0 bases and 8 bases, there was a span of 32 bases. The germline V gene encodes CDR1 LGHNA and CDR2 YSLEER. The CDR3 DNA sequence: TGCGCCAGCAGCCAAGAAGCCAAACAGTCCCGGACAGTCGGCGACAAGGACACCATATATTTT. Its protein product is CASSQEAKQSRTVGDKDTIYF.

The J gene is TRBJ2-7, the V gene TRBV13, with 10 bases fitting TRBD1. Per germline, CDR1 PRHDT and CDR2 FYEKMQ (reference sequence). The CDR3 contains 15 residues. J was trimmed by 7 bases and V by 1 base; bases with no gene match: 7. The DNA for the CDR3 is TGTGCCAGCAGCTTAGAGAGACAGGGGGCGGGAGAGCAGTACTTC. As protein: CASSLERQGAGEQYF. The variable domain in full, with the rest retrieved from reference TRBV13 and TRBJ2-7, is AAGVIQSPRHLIKEKRETATLKCYPIPRHDTVYWYQQGPGQDPQFLISFYEKMQSDKGSIPDRFSAQQFSDYHSELNMSSLELGDSALYFCASSLERQGAGEQYFGPGTRLTVT.

The chain uses TRBV11-2 and TRBJ1-1, with D perhaps matching TRBD1 (5 bases). The CDR3 consists of 14 residues. Germline V lookup: CDR1 SGHAT, CDR2 FQNNGV. Trimming stripped 4 bases from V and 1 base from J, with 10 bases between. CDR3 loop: CASSSDTGNTEAFF. In nucleotides, the CDR3 is TGTGCCAGCAGCTCGGACACGGGGAACACTGAAGCTTTCTTT.

The chain links TRBV2 to TRBJ2-2; a possible D gene is TRBD2 (5 bases). CDR3 length equals 13 residues. Trimming cost V 1 base and J 7 bases, with 7 bases left between them. The germline V gene has CDR1 SNHLY and CDR2 FYNNEI. The CDR3 DNA reads TGTGCCAGCAGTGAAGTCGGGGTCGGGGAGCTGTTTTTT. This gives the protein CASSEVGVGELFF.

As DNA, the CDR3 is TGTGCCAGCAGCGCCCTAGGGGCAGGGAATAGCTACGAGCAGTACTTC. Protein sequence: CASSALGAGNSYEQYF. V and J are TRBV21-1 and TRBJ2-7; the D segment call TRBD1 is taken from the table without a DNA check. TRBV21-1 is a known pseudogene. This CDR3 region has 16 residues.

The rearrangement joins TRBV9 to TRBJ2-7; 8 bases are a match to TRBD1. Germline V gives CDR1 SGDLS, CDR2 YYNGEE. This CDR3 contains 16 residues. V was pared by 3 bases and J by 6 bases, with 14 bases of the junction left unmatched. CDR3 DNA: TGTGCCAGCAGCGCCGACTCGGACAGGGTAAATTTCGAGCAGTACTTC. This codes for CASSADSDRVNFEQYF.

The chain is built from TRBV4-1 and TRBJ1-2; a weak D match, TRBD1 (6 bases). V lost 4 bases to trimming and J lost 3 bases, with 27 bases between them. Germline V gene data show CDR1 as MGHRA and CDR2 as YSYEKL. The CDR3 covers 19 residues. CDR3 amino acids: CASSPTRPFTQGLDYGYTF. The CDR3 coding sequence is TGCGCCAGCAGCCCGACACGGCCCTTTACTCAGGGGTTGGACTATGGCTACACCTTC.

The gene calls are TRBV5-1 and TRBJ2-1; 8 nucleotides align to TRBD2. The CDR3 loop spans 16 amino acids. The germline gives CDR1 SGHRS, CDR2 YFSETQ. J was trimmed by 6 bases and V by 1 base; bases with no gene match: 9. DNA for the CDR3: TGCGCCAGCAGCTTGCTGACGGGACTAGACGTCAATGAGCAGTTCTTC. The encoded protein is CASSLLTGLDVNEQFF.

The chain recombines TRBV14 with TRBJ1-6; possible D gene TRBD1, 6 bases. Germline V gene data show CDR1 as SGHDN and CDR2 as FVKESK. Trimming removed 0 bases at V and 8 bases at J, with 17 bases between. This CDR3 is built from 17 residues. In DNA form, the CDR3 reads TGTGCCAGCAGCCAAGATCCAGTCCGGAAGGGGGATTCACCCCTCCACTTT. This translates into CASSQDPVRKGDSPLHF.

DNA of the CDR3: TGTGCCAGCATCACCGGGACAGGGGACTCACCCCTCCACTTT. Translated, it gives CASITGTGDSPLHF. The chain recombines TRBV7-9 with TRBJ1-6; 10 positions match TRBD1. Per the germline V gene, CDR1 is SEHNR and CDR2 is FQNEAQ (reference sequence). The CDR3 contains 14 residues. With 7 bases clipped from V and 10 bases from J, the junction kept 7 bases outside the gene matches. The whole variable domain, filled in from reference TRBV7-9 and TRBJ1-6, reads DTGVSQNPRHKITKRGQNVTFRCDPISEHNRLYWYRQTLGQGPEFLTYFQNEAQLEKSRLLSDRFSAERPKGSFSTLEIQRTEQGDSAMYLCASITGTGDSPLHFGNGTRLTVT.

The chain carries TRBV6-1 and TRBJ2-2, with D tentatively TRBD1 (5 bases). This CDR3 spans 13 amino acids. Germline V lookup: CDR1 MNHNS, CDR2 SASEGT. The CDR3 sequence is CVAWGTYTGELFF. The CDR3 DNA reads TGTGTCGCGTGGGGCACCTACACCGGGGAGCTGTTTTTT.

The chain is built from TRBV19 and TRBJ2-7, with D possibly being TRBD2 (5 bases). Germline V lookup: CDR1 LNHDA, CDR2 SQIVND (reference sequence). The V end was cut by 6 bases, the J end by 6 bases, with 15 bases between. CDR3 length: 13 amino acids. CDR3 in DNA: TGTGCCAGTAGCCCCTCCGATCGGGGCGAGCAGTACTTC. Residues: CASSPSDRGEQYF. The whole variable domain, remainder taken from reference TRBV19 and TRBJ2-7, is DGGITQSPKYLFRKEGQNVTLSCEQNLNHDAMYWYRQDPGQGLRLIYYSQIVNDFQKGDIAEGYSVSREKKESFPLTVTSAQKNPTAFYLCASSPSDRGEQYFGPGTRLTVT.

The V gene is TRBV27, the J gene TRBJ2-1; TRBD1 agrees at 8 bases. There are 16 residues in the CDR3. CDR1 MNHEY and CDR2 SMNVEV come from the germline V gene (reference sequence). The V and J ends lost 6 bases and 5 bases, in that order; junction bases with no gene match: 12. The chain's CDR3 is CASSPSLTGAHNEQFF. Written as DNA, the CDR3 is TGTGCCAGCAGCCCCTCCCTGACAGGGGCCCACAATGAGCAGTTCTTC.

The CDR3, as DNA: TGTGCCAGCAGCTTAGTGGGCAAGCAAGAGACCCAGTACTTC. It translates to CASSLVGKQETQYF. The chain is built from TRBV7-2 and TRBJ2-5; D is uncertain. Germline CDR1 reads SGHTA; CDR2 reads FQGNSA. The CDR3 loop spans 14 amino acids. V was trimmed by 1 base and J by 2 bases, leaving 8 bases between them.

The chain couples TRBV4-1 to TRBJ1-5, with D possibly being TRBD1 (5 bases). The length of the CDR3 is 19 residues. From germline, CDR1 is MGHRA and CDR2 YSYEKL. V was shortened by 0 bases and J by 1 base, with 19 bases between the two germline ends. The CDR3 loop is CASSQDRPRALMSNQPQHF. The CDR3 DNA is TGCGCCAGCAGCCAAGATCGCCCCAGGGCGCTGATGAGCAATCAGCCCCAGCATTTT.

The table lists this clone with a few counts. The CDR3 DNA reads TGTGCCAGCAGCTCCCGACAGGGAACTGAAGCTTTCTTT. Encoded protein: CASSSRQGTEAFF. This sequence joins TRBV7-3 and TRBJ1-1; 7 nucleotides match TRBD1. This CDR3 has 13 residues. Trimming cost V 4 bases and J 5 bases; bases outside gene matches: 4. Germline CDR1 is SGHTA and CDR2 is FQGTGA.

J is TRBJ1-2 and V is TRBV5-6, with D maybe TRBD1 (6 bases). This CDR3 has 18 residues. Germline assignment: CDR1 SGHDT and CDR2 YYEEEE. V lost 0 bases and J lost 3, with 21 bases in between. CDR3 protein: CASSLDRVNRMEDYGYTF. The CDR3 nucleotides read TGTGCCAGCAGCTTGGACAGGGTTAACAGAATGGAGGACTATGGCTACACCTTC.

The chain links TRBV7-9 to TRBJ1-1; unclear D gene. CDR3 length: 14 amino acids. Germline V lookup: CDR1 SEHNR, CDR2 FQNEAQ (reference sequence). V lost 2 bases and J lost 3, with 10 bases in between. For the CDR3, the DNA is TGTGCCAGCAGCTTACCGAGGAGGGACACTGAAGCTTTCTTT. This translates into CASSLPRRDTEAFF. Full variable domain (remainder filled in from reference TRBV7-9 and TRBJ1-1): DTGVSQNPRHKITKRGQNVTFRCDPISEHNRLYWYRQTLGQGPEFLTYFQNEAQLEKSRLLSDRFSAERPKGSFSTLEIQRTEQGDSAMYLCASSLPRRDTEAFFGQGTRLTVV.